The 18 T cell receptor beta chains given below trace back to one sample, sequenced in a study of blood T cell repertoires in COVID-19. Some clones are missing from TCRdb's copy, which holds only in-frame ones; the method was immunoSEQ multiplex PCR. The table includes 57,000 or so clones, approximately 84% detected once. Sequenced sample: peripheral blood. All receptors come from a man aged 65-85 years with active COVID-19.

The gene calls are TRBV2 and TRBJ2-2; no clear D. Trimming took 0 bases from V and 0 from J, leaving 5 bases between them. Germline V gives CDR1 SNHLY, CDR2 FYNNEI. CDR3 length: 15 amino acids. CDR3 sequence reads: CASSEAATNTGELFF. CDR3 nucleotides: TGTGCCAGCAGTGAAGCGGCCACGAACACCGGGGAGCTGTTTTTT.

V gene TRBV7-2 combines with J gene TRBJ1-4, with D possibly being TRBD1 (6 bases). V lost 5 bases and J lost 0, with 10 bases in between. This CDR3 contains 15 residues. Germline V CDR1 and CDR2: SGHTA, FQGNSA. The CDR3 nucleotides are TGTGCCAGCAGCCCCAGGGGACCAACTAATGAAAAACTGTTTTTT. Translation: CASSPRGPTNEKLFF.

The rearrangement links TRBV29-1 to TRBJ2-7; tentative D call: TRBD2 (5 bases). This CDR3 is 10 amino acids long. Germline V gene sequence: CDR1 SQVTM, CDR2 ANQGSEA. V gave up 4 bases and J gave up 6 bases, with 7 bases separating them. CDR3 amino acids: CSVARGEQYF. In DNA form, the CDR3 reads TGCAGCGTTGCCCGGGGCGAGCAGTACTTC.

The V and J genes are TRBV29-1 and TRBJ1-2; 11 nucleotides align to TRBD1. Germline V gene lookup returns CDR1 SQVTM and CDR2 ANQGSEA. Trimming removed 5 bases from V and 4 bases from J; junction bases left unmatched: 18. This CDR3 is built from 18 residues. The CDR3 nucleotides are TGCAGCGTTATCCAGCCCTTACCGGGACAGGGGGAGGGCTATGGCTACACCTTC. This sequence encodes CSVIQPLPGQGEGYGYTF.

Points on this clone: The junction departs from germline at one end; a sequencing error may be responsible. The genes are TRBV7-7 and TRBJ2-7; tentatively, D is TRBD2 (5 bases). Germline CDR1 SSHAT, CDR2 FNYEAQ (reference sequence). This CDR3 is built from 14 residues. The CDR3 DNA sequence: TGTGCTAGCAGCATGACTAAAGATGGATCCGAGCAGTACTTC. Its protein is CASSMTKDGSEQYF. The complete variable domain, with remaining parts taken from reference TRBV7-7 and TRBJ2-7, reads GAGVSQSPRYKVTKRGQDVTLRCDPISSHATLYWYQQALGQGPEFLTYFNYEAQPDKSGLPSDRFSAERPEGSISTLTIQRTEQRDSAMYRCASSMTKDGSEQYFGPGTRLTVT.

This clone was observed a few times. CDR3 sequence: CASSLGAEAFF. The CDR3 DNA sequence: TGTGCCAGCAGCTTGGGCGCTGAAGCTTTCTTT. The V call is TRBV5-6, the J call TRBJ1-1; D unclear. Germline V gene lookup returns CDR1 SGHDT and CDR2 YYEEEE. This CDR3 has 11 amino acids. Trimming removed 0 bases at V and 6 bases at J, with 3 bases between.

This clone turned up a few times. Written as DNA, the CDR3 is TGTGCCAGTACCGGGACAGGGGCTGACACTGAAGCTTTCTTT. This codes for CASTGTGADTEAFF. The rearrangement joins TRBV7-9 to TRBJ1-1, with 10 bases lining up with TRBD1. J lost 3 bases, V lost 9 bases, and 7 bases had no gene match. Per germline, CDR1 SEHNR and CDR2 FQNEAQ (reference sequence). This CDR3 contains 14 residues.

The V gene is TRBV11-2, the J gene TRBJ2-3; D gene unclear. Germline CDR1 SGHAT, CDR2 FQNNGV. The CDR3 has 14 residues. Trimming removed 3 bases from V and 3 bases from J, with 10 bases in between. Written as DNA, the CDR3 is TGTGCCAGCAGCTTTCTCCTAGTAACAGATACGCAGTATTTT. This gives the protein CASSFLLVTDTQYF. The complete variable domain, with remaining parts taken from reference TRBV11-2 and TRBJ2-3, reads EAGVAQSPRYKIIEKRQSVAFWCNPISGHATLYWYQQILGQGPKLLIQFQNNGVVDDSQLPKDRFSAERLKGVDSTLKIQPAKLEDSAVYLCASSFLLVTDTQYFGPGTRLTVL.

The rearrangement links TRBV2 to TRBJ2-2; TRBD2 agrees at 7 bases. Per the germline V gene, CDR1 is SNHLY and CDR2 is FYNNEI. V shed 6 bases, J shed 3 bases, and the junction held 10 bases outside the gene matches. The CDR3 has 16 amino acids. CDR3 region: CASRASGVGYTGELFF. The CDR3 DNA reads TGTGCCAGCAGGGCCAGCGGGGTTGGGTACACCGGGGAGCTGTTTTTT.

Comments on this clone: This sample includes further DNA sequences coding for the same CDR3. J is TRBJ1-6 and V is TRBV28; no firm D call. V lost 0 bases and J lost 5, with 5 bases in between. CDR1 and CDR2 (germline): MDHEN, SYDVKM. The CDR3 has 14 amino acids. This chain's CDR3 is CASSLWQNNSPLHF. CDR3 in DNA: TGTGCCAGCAGTTTATGGCAGAATAATTCACCCCTCCACTTT.

V gene TRBV6-2 or TRBV6-3 combines with J gene TRBJ1-5, with no clear D. V lost 4 bases and J lost 7, with 17 bases in between. The CDR3 length is 15 residues. The germline CDR1 and CDR2 sequences are MNHEY and SVGEGT. The CDR3 sequence: CASSLAPAGRQPQHF. CDR3 DNA: TGTGCCAGCAGTTTAGCCCCGGCGGGCAGGCAGCCCCAGCATTTT.

The chain has TRBV7-6 and TRBJ2-5, with 9 bases that match TRBD1. Germline V gene data show CDR1 as SGHVS and CDR2 as FNYEAQ. The CDR3 runs to 15 residues. The J segment lost 5 bases and the V segment lost 5 bases, leaving 9 bases of the junction unmatched. CDR3 region: CASSPQTGGLETQYF. The CDR3 DNA is TGTGCCAGCAGCCCGCAGACAGGGGGATTGGAGACCCAGTACTTC.

The chain is built from TRBV11-2 and TRBJ1-1; D ambiguous. Germline-derived CDR1 and CDR2 are SGHAT and FQNNGV. CDR3 length: 13 residues. The V and J ends lost 1 base and 6 bases respectively, with 9 bases between them. CDR3 protein: CASSLGRSAEAFF. In DNA, the CDR3 is TGTGCCAGCAGCTTAGGTAGGAGCGCTGAAGCTTTCTTT.

The chain combines TRBV5-4 with TRBJ2-2; the D gene is possibly TRBD1 (5 bases). Trimming pared 0 bases from V and 2 bases from J, leaving 8 bases between. The CDR3 totals 15 residues. Germline V gene data show CDR1 as SGHNT and CDR2 as YYREEE (reference sequence). In DNA form, the CDR3 reads TGTGCCAGCAGCTTGGGGACATTTAACACCGGGGAGCTGTTTTTT. Translated, it gives CASSLGTFNTGELFF.

The V and J genes are TRBV5-6 and TRBJ2-1; possible D gene TRBD2, 6 bases. The CDR3 length is 13 residues. The V end was cut by 0 bases, the J end by 7 bases, with 8 bases between. From germline, CDR1 is SGHDT and CDR2 YYEEEE. The CDR3 coding sequence is TGTGCCAGCAGCTTGGCACTAGCAAATGAGCAGTTCTTC. Protein: CASSLALANEQFF.

The CDR3 coding sequence is TGTGCCAGCAGCTTATCGGGGACAGCCAACACTGAAGCTTTCTTT. It codes for CASSLSGTANTEAFF. This chain joins TRBV7-2 and TRBJ1-1; 7 nucleotides match TRBD1. The length of the CDR3 is 15 residues. Trimming took 2 bases from V and 2 from J; bases not matched to a gene: 5. In germline, CDR1 is SGHTA, CDR2 FQGNSA.

V usage is TRBV15 and J usage is TRBJ2-7, with D tentatively TRBD1 (5 bases). Germline V gives CDR1 LNHNV, CDR2 YYDKDF (reference sequence). This CDR3 is 15 amino acids long. The V and J ends lost 0 bases and 4 bases respectively, with 13 bases between them. The CDR3 coding sequence is TGTGCCACCAGCAGAGAGGACAATCTCGGGTACGAGCAGTACTTC. As protein: CATSREDNLGYEQYF.

This chain joins TRBV5-1 and TRBJ2-7, with D possibly being TRBD2 (6 bases). Germline loops: CDR1 SGHRS, CDR2 YFSETQ. The V gene lost 3 bases and the J gene lost 2 bases, with 12 bases spanning the gap. The CDR3 sequence is 14 residues long. The CDR3 spells CASSSLANTYEQYF. The CDR3 DNA follows: TGCGCCAGCAGCTCACTAGCAAACACCTACGAGCAGTACTTC.